The rows below give T cell receptor beta chains drawn from one sample of a study of OX40 agonist ivuxolimab in advanced cancers. Here immunoSEQ multiplex PCR was the method, and the copy in TCRdb shows in-frame clones only, minus some. The repertoire includes just over 15,000 clones, roughly 60% of them detected once, and about 8.7% sits in the top ten. Sequencing used CD4+ or CD8+ T cells sorted from blood, obtained in a trial of the OX40 agonist ivuxolimab. These receptors originate from an adult with an advanced solid tumor such as melanoma, head and neck, liver or kidney cancer. Each CDR3 is given with its conserved first and last residue. A D gene is named only where the DNA matches it firmly. Clone size, where shown, is once, few, many, or a class for clones that have expanded.

j_gene: TRBJ1-5; d_gene: TRBD1; v_gene: TRBV4-1; abundance: -; CDR3aa: CASSQDSGQSQPQHF; CDR3nt: TGCGCCAGCAGCCAAGATTCGGGACAGAGTCAGCCCCAGCATTTT
j_gene: TRBJ2-1; d_gene: -; v_gene: TRBV27; abundance: -; CDR3aa: CASKQIGSYNEQFF; CDR3nt: TGTGCCAGCAAACAGATTGGTTCCTACAATGAGCAGTTCTTC
j_gene: TRBJ2-2; d_gene: -; v_gene: TRBV27; abundance: -; CDR3aa: CASSLKAGVSRTGELFF; CDR3nt: TGTGCCAGCAGCCTCAAAGCCGGGGTTAGTAGAACCGGGGAGCTGTTTTTT
j_gene: TRBJ1-3; d_gene: -; v_gene: TRBV27; abundance: -; CDR3aa: CASSFVGPGNTIYF; CDR3nt: TGTGCCAGCAGTTTCGTAGGGCCTGGAAACACCATATATTTT
j_gene: TRBJ2-3; d_gene: -; v_gene: TRBV6-5; abundance: -; CDR3aa: CASSLGRDTQYF; CDR3nt: TGTGCCAGCAGTCTCGGAAGGGATACGCAGTATTTT
j_gene: TRBJ2-1; d_gene: -; v_gene: TRBV7-9; abundance: -; CDR3aa: CASGPSSYNEQFF; CDR3nt: TGTGCCAGCGGACCGAGCTCCTACAATGAGCAGTTCTTC
j_gene: TRBJ2-7; d_gene: -; v_gene: TRBV4-2; abundance: few; CDR3aa: CASSPGYEQYF; CDR3nt: TGTGCCAGCAGCCCTGGTTACGAGCAGTACTTC
j_gene: TRBJ1-6; d_gene: TRBD1; v_gene: TRBV19; abundance: few; CDR3aa: CASSLGTGYSPLHF; CDR3nt: TGTGCCAGTAGTCTGGGGACAGGGTATTCACCCCTCCACTTT
j_gene: TRBJ2-7; d_gene: -; v_gene: TRBV5-5; abundance: -; CDR3aa: CASSLGRGPYEQYF; CDR3nt: TGTGCCAGCAGCTTGGGGAGGGGACCCTACGAGCAGTACTTC
j_gene: TRBJ2-7; d_gene: -; v_gene: TRBV28; abundance: -; CDR3aa: CASRRASDRSYEQYF; CDR3nt: TGTGCCAGCAGGCGGGCCTCGGACAGATCCTACGAGCAGTACTTC
j_gene: TRBJ1-2; d_gene: -; v_gene: TRBV4-1; abundance: few; CDR3aa: CASSQGGNYGYTF; CDR3nt: TGCGCCAGCAGCCAAGGGGGAAACTATGGCTACACCTTC
j_gene: TRBJ2-1; d_gene: -; v_gene: TRBV28; abundance: once; CDR3aa: CASSGLERDLVGNEQFF; CDR3nt: TGTGCCAGCAGTGGTCTAGAGAGGGATTTGGTAGGCAATGAGCAGTTCTTC
j_gene: TRBJ2-1; d_gene: TRBD2; v_gene: TRBV7-2; abundance: -; CDR3aa: CASSSGLAVYNEQFF; CDR3nt: TGTGCCAGCAGCTCGGGACTAGCGGTCTACAATGAGCAGTTCTTC
j_gene: TRBJ1-1; d_gene: -; v_gene: TRBV11-2; abundance: -; CDR3aa: CASSLWRGEMNTEAFF; CDR3nt: TGTGCCAGCAGCTTGTGGCGAGGGGAAATGAACACTGAAGCTTTCTTT
j_gene: TRBJ1-1; d_gene: -; v_gene: TRBV18; abundance: medium-sized; CDR3aa: CASSLDREAFF; CDR3nt: TGTGCCAGCTCACTTGACAGAGAAGCTTTCTTT
j_gene: TRBJ1-2; d_gene: TRBD1; v_gene: TRBV5-8; abundance: -; CDR3aa: CASSKGQGWNGYTF; CDR3nt: TGTGCCAGCAGCAAAGGACAGGGGTGGAATGGCTACACCTTC
j_gene: TRBJ1-6; d_gene: -; v_gene: TRBV9; abundance: -; CDR3aa: CASSVASSYNSPLHF; CDR3nt: TGTGCCAGCAGCGTAGCATCTTCCTATAATTCACCCCTCCACTTT
j_gene: TRBJ1-1; d_gene: -; v_gene: TRBV13; abundance: -; CDR3aa: CASSFTKNTEAFF; CDR3nt: TGTGCCAGCAGCTTCACTAAAAACACTGAAGCTTTCTTT
j_gene: TRBJ2-7; d_gene: -; v_gene: TRBV27; abundance: -; CDR3aa: CASSLTTSYEQYF; CDR3nt: TGTGCCAGCAGTTTAACCACAAGCTACGAGCAGTACTTC
j_gene: TRBJ2-3; d_gene: -; v_gene: TRBV7-6; abundance: -; CDR3aa: CASSKLGSTDTQYF; CDR3nt: TGTGCCAGCAGCAAACTAGGAAGCACAGATACGCAGTATTTT
j_gene: TRBJ2-5; d_gene: -; v_gene: TRBV5-4; abundance: once; CDR3aa: CASNNIGGLEETQYF; CDR3nt: TGTGCCAGCAACAATATAGGGGGGCTAGAAGAGACCCAGTACTTC
j_gene: TRBJ2-7; d_gene: -; v_gene: TRBV5-8; abundance: -; CDR3aa: CASSLEGSLYEQYF; CDR3nt: TGTGCCAGCAGCTTGGAGGGATCCCTATACGAGCAGTACTTC
j_gene: TRBJ2-7; d_gene: TRBD1; v_gene: TRBV14; abundance: once; CDR3aa: CASSLRTGGDEQYF; CDR3nt: TGTGCCAGCAGCCTCAGGACAGGGGGCGACGAGCAGTACTTC
j_gene: TRBJ2-6; d_gene: -; v_gene: TRBV11-2; abundance: -; CDR3aa: CASSWAGGSGANVLTF; CDR3nt: TGTGCCAGCAGCTGGGCCGGAGGCTCTGGGGCCAACGTCCTGACTTTC
j_gene: TRBJ1-1; d_gene: -; v_gene: TRBV19; abundance: -; CDR3aa: CASSPGAWGNTEAFF; CDR3nt: TGTGCCAGTAGCCCGGGCGCCTGGGGGAACACTGAAGCTTTCTTT
j_gene: TRBJ2-7; d_gene: TRBD1; v_gene: TRBV5-1; abundance: -; CDR3aa: CASSVDRGGYEQYF; CDR3nt: TGCGCCAGCAGCGTGGACAGGGGGGGCTACGAGCAGTACTTC
j_gene: TRBJ1-1; d_gene: -; v_gene: TRBV6-5; abundance: -; CDR3aa: CASSYGYGTRTFF; CDR3nt: TGTGCCAGCAGTTACGGGTACGGAACGAGGACTTTCTTT